A selection of T cell receptor beta chains follows, all from one sample in a study of T cell responses to AZD1222 COVID-19 vaccine. Only in-frame clones appear in the TCRdb table, and some are missing; sequencing was by immunoSEQ multiplex PCR. The top ten hold about 1.7% of the sample, which has 150,000 to 190,000 clones, 90% seen once. The input for sequencing was peripheral blood, taken on day 0 of AZD1222 vaccination. The receptor set was obtained from an adult in good health. Both conserved end residues are part of each CDR3. The order of the fields is CDR3 length, V gene, D gene, J gene, CDR3 DNA, CDR3 protein. A D gene is named only where the DNA matches it firmly.

11	TRBV30	-	TRBJ1-3	TGTGCCTGGAGGGAGGAATACACCATATATTTT	CAWREEYTIYF
14	TRBV30	-	TRBJ1-6	TGTGCCTGGAGTGGAGGCAGCCGAGGCTCACCCCTCCACTTT	CAWSGGSRGSPLHF
13	TRBV19	TRBD1	TRBJ1-5	TGTGCCAGTAGTATATGGCCGGGACAGGGGATACATTTT	CASSIWPGQGIHF
15	TRBV9	TRBD1	TRBJ2-1	TGTGCCAGCAGCCATCGGACAGGGGCGGACAATGAGCAGTTCTTC	CASSHRTGADNEQFF
15	TRBV19	TRBD2	TRBJ2-2	TGTGCCAGTACCCGGACTAGCGGGAACACCGGGGAGCTGTTTTTT	CASTRTSGNTGELFF
12	TRBV6-1	-	TRBJ2-7	TGTGCCAGCAGTGAAGGGTTTTACGAGCAGTACTTC	CASSEGFYEQYF
13	TRBV19	-	TRBJ2-5	TGTGCCAGTAGTATAGTCAGACAAGAGACCCAGTACTTC	CASSIVRQETQYF
19	TRBV4-3	TRBD2	TRBJ2-5	TGCGCCAGCAGCCAAGATGTTCTGTTGCGGGGGAGGCTCCAGGAGACCCAGTACTTC	CASSQDVLLRGRLQETQYF
15	TRBV27	TRBD1	TRBJ1-5	TGTGCCAGCAGCAGGATCCGGGACAGTCATCAGCCCCAGCATTTT	CASSRIRDSHQPQHF
13	TRBV6-5	-	TRBJ2-1	TGTGCCAGCAGCTGGGGACACTACAATGAGCAGTTCTTC	CASSWGHYNEQFF
18	TRBV18	-	TRBJ2-1	TGTGCCAGCTCACCAATTAGGGACAGTAGACTAGACGGCAATGAGCAGTTCTTC	CASSPIRDSRLDGNEQFF
14	TRBV2	-	TRBJ2-5	TGTGCCAGCAGTGATTGGCTGAGACAAGAGACCCAGTACTTC	CASSDWLRQETQYF
13	TRBV4-3	-	TRBJ1-1	TGCGCCAGCAGCCAAGATGTAGGCACTGAAGCTTTCTTT	CASSQDVGTEAFF
15	TRBV7-8	TRBD1	TRBJ1-4	TGTGCCAGCACCTGGCAAGGGGGCAGTCGAGAAAAACTGTTTTTT	CASTWQGGSREKLFF
14	TRBV28	TRBD2	TRBJ2-7	TGTGCCAGCACGCGGACTAGCGGACAATACGAGCAGTACTTC	CASTRTSGQYEQYF